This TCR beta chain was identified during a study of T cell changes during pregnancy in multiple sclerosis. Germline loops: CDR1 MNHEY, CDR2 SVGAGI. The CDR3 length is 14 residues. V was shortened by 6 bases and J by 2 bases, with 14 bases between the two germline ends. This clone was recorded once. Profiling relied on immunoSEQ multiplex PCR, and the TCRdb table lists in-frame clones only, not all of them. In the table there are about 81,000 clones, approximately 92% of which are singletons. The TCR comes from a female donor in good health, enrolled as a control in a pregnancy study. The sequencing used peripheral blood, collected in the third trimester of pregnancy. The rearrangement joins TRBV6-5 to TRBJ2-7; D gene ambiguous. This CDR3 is CASSPAGTAYEQYF. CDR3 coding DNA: TGTGCCAGCAGCCCCGCAGGTACAGCCTACGAGCAGTACTTC.